The rows below give T cell receptor beta chains drawn from one sample of a study of long-term antiretroviral therapy in people with HIV. Here immunoSEQ multiplex PCR was the method, and the copy in TCRdb shows in-frame clones only, minus some. The sample holds about 15,000 clones; 76% are singletons and the top ten take approximately 15%. Sequencing used unsorted PBMCs, obtained around 2.5 years before starting antiretroviral therapy. All receptors come from a woman in her forties or fifties with HIV. CDR3s include the opening cysteine and the closing phenylalanine or tryptophan. A D gene is named only where the DNA matches it firmly. Clone size, where shown, is once, few, many, or a class for clones that have expanded.

TRBV27,TRBJ2-7,once,-,TGTGCCAGCAGTTTTATGGGGGCTTCCTACGAGCAGTACTTC,CASSFMGASYEQYF
TRBV5-1,TRBJ2-5,-,TRBD1,TGCGCCAGCAGCTTGGATCAGACAGGGGGCGTAGAGACCCAGTACTTC,CASSLDQTGGVETQYF
TRBV6-6,TRBJ2-5,-,-,TGTGCCAGCAGTTCCCGGGACCTTTATCAAGAGACCCAGTACTTC,CASSSRDLYQETQYF
TRBV4-1,TRBJ1-1,-,-,TGCGCCAGCAGCCAAGATCTAGGGCGGATGAACACTGAAGCTTTCTTT,CASSQDLGRMNTEAFF
TRBV11-2,TRBJ2-5,-,TRBD2,TGTGCCAGCAGCTTAGGGTCTCTAGCGGGGGAAGAGACCCAGTACTTC,CASSLGSLAGEETQYF
TRBV27,TRBJ1-2,few,TRBD1,TGTGCCAGCAGTTCCACTCTACAGGGGCTCTATGGCTACACCTTC,CASSSTLQGLYGYTF
TRBV5-8,TRBJ1-4,-,-,TGTGCCAGCAGGCTGTCTGGGGCAATACCTAATGAAAAACTGTTTTTT,CASRLSGAIPNEKLFF
TRBV5-1,TRBJ2-7,-,TRBD1,TGCGCCAGCAGCCAAGGGTGGACAGGCTACGAGCAGTACTTC,CASSQGWTGYEQYF
TRBV6-4,TRBJ2-3,-,TRBD1,TGTGCCAGCAGTGAGGGACAGACTAGCACAGATACGCAGTATTTT,CASSEGQTSTDTQYF
TRBV5-6,TRBJ1-4,-,-,TGTGCCAGCAGCTTGGGCGGACAAGGCGATGAAAAACTGTTTTTT,CASSLGGQGDEKLFF
TRBV6-5,TRBJ2-2,few,-,TGTGCCAGCACTTTCGACGAGCCGAACACCGGGGAGCTGTTTTTT,CASTFDEPNTGELFF
TRBV9,TRBJ2-6,-,TRBD1,TGTGCCAGCAGCGGAACCGGGACAGGCCGTCTCTCTGGGGCCAACGTCCTGACTTTC,CASSGTGTGRLSGANVLTF
TRBV19,TRBJ1-2,few,TRBD1,TGTGCCAGTAGTCCCCGACAGGGCTCTTCTGGCTACACCTTC,CASSPRQGSSGYTF
TRBV9,TRBJ1-1,-,-,TGTGCCAGCAGCGCACCGGGGGGGCGGCAGGGCACTGAAGCTTTCTTT,CASSAPGGRQGTEAFF
TRBV7-9,TRBJ1-1,-,TRBD1,TGTGCCAGCAGCAAACAGGGACAGAAGAACGCTGAAGCTTTCTTT,CASSKQGQKNAEAFF
TRBV6-6,TRBJ2-7,-,-,TGTGCCAGCAGCCCCCCCCAGGAGGAGGGCGAGCAGTACTTC,CASSPPQEEGEQYF
TRBV10-2,TRBJ2-2,large,-,TGCGCCAGCAGTGATAGAGGAACCGGGGAGCTGTTTTTT,CASSDRGTGELFF
TRBV4-2,TRBJ2-1,-,-,TGTGCCAGCAGCCAAGTATCAGGGAATGAGCAGTTCTTC,CASSQVSGNEQFF
TRBV5-4,TRBJ2-7,-,TRBD2,TGTGCCAGCAGCTTGTTTAACGGGGGGATCTACGAGCAGTACTTC,CASSLFNGGIYEQYF
TRBV7-2,TRBJ2-1,-,TRBD2,TGTGCCAGCAGATTCCAGCGGGGGGTATACAATGGGGAGCAGTTCTTC,CASRFQRGVYNGEQFF
TRBV7-2,TRBJ1-4,-,-,TGTGCCAGCAGCTTAGGGGGGGCTCGTGAAAAACTGTTTTTT,CASSLGGAREKLFF
TRBV6-6,TRBJ2-3,-,TRBD2,TGTGCCAGCAGTTACGGAGCGGGGGGCCCAGATACGCAGTATTTT,CASSYGAGGPDTQYF
TRBV5-1,TRBJ2-3,-,-,TGCGCCAGTCAGGTGCCCCAGTCAGATACGCAGTATTTT,CASQVPQSDTQYF
TRBV7-8,TRBJ2-1,few,-,TGTGCCAGCAGCTTTCCAGAGGGGCGAAAAGACAATGAGCAGTTCTTC,CASSFPEGRKDNEQFF
TRBV5-5,TRBJ1-5,-,-,TGTGCCAGCAGCCCACAAGGGACATCGGGCAGCAATCAGCCCCAGCATTTT,CASSPQGTSGSNQPQHF
TRBV11-1,TRBJ2-1,once,TRBD2,TGTGCCAGCAGCCCTGAGAAGCGGGGGTACTACAATGAGCAGTTCTTC,CASSPEKRGYYNEQFF
TRBV19,TRBJ1-3,few,-,TGTGCCAGTAGGGACCAGAGCTCTGGAAACACCATATATTTT,CASRDQSSGNTIYF
TRBV7-3,TRBJ2-5,-,-,TGTGCCAGCAGCTTAAATGGAGGTCAGCAAGAGACCCAGTACTTC,CASSLNGGQQETQYF
TRBV9,TRBJ1-6,-,-,TGTGCCAGCAGCGTAGGCATCGGCAGGCCCCTCCACTTT,CASSVGIGRPLHF
TRBV6-5,TRBJ1-1,-,-,TGTGCCAGCAAAATTTCCCAGAGTAACACTGAAGCTTTCTTT,CASKISQSNTEAFF
TRBV25-1,TRBJ1-6,-,-,TGTGCCAGCAGTGGGACGGACAGTAATTCACCCCTCCACTTT,CASSGTDSNSPLHF
TRBV9,TRBJ2-3,once,-,TGTGCCAGCAGCGCAACAGCCAGCACAGATACGCAGTATTTT,CASSATASTDTQYF